This T cell receptor (beta chain) was captured by sequencing in a study of Tregs in tolerant kidney transplant recipients. Notes on the study in general: No direct test of biological reproducibility was done here.

Mixed chimerism was transient after nonmyeloablative marrow transplants from related graft donors. The CDR3 extends over 14 amino acids. Germline loops: CDR1 DFQATT, CDR2 SNEGSKA (reference sequence). The ends lost 5 bases at V and 4 bases at J; junction bases unmatched: 7. Comments on this clone: Its specificity is unknown. Read sequence stops 3 residues before the CDR3 end, and the germline J gene provides the missing end.

The method was immunoSEQ multiplex PCR; TCRdb's version includes in-frame clones alone and lacks a portion of them. The sample's table shows some 30,000 clones. The sample was CD4+ T cells from blood (PBMCs), taken 24 months after the transplant. The sequence was collected from a human patient who received a combined kidney and bone marrow transplant. Some T cells may possibly be graft donor cells. The rearrangement links TRBV20-1 to TRBJ2-1; TRBD2 matches at 8 bases. The sequenced CDR3 bases are TGCAGTGCTGGAGCTAGCGGGTCATACAATGAG. Amino acids: CSAGASGSYNE. In full, the CDR3 reads CSAGASGSYNEQFF.